Listed below are T cell receptor beta chains from one sample, sequenced in a study of cytomegalovirus exposure and HLA in healthy donors. Measured with immunoSEQ multiplex PCR; TCRdb has only the in-frame clones, and not every one. The listing contains just over 20,000 clones. The sequencing sample was made of PBMCs. The source of these receptors is a man aged 55 to 69 in good health and CMV-seropositive. CDR3s include the opening cysteine and the closing phenylalanine or tryptophan. A D gene is named only where the DNA matches it firmly. Where a row states a size, it is once, few, many or the class of an expanded clone; other rows omit it.

CDR3 DNA: TGTGCCAGCTCACCGGAGAGGGTTTTAGAGACCCAGTACTTC
CDR3 protein: CASSPERVLETQYF
J gene: TRBJ2-5
V gene: TRBV18
D gene: .
clone size: .

CDR3 DNA: TGTGCCACCAGCCTAGGCAGGGATAATGAAAAACTGTTTTTT
CDR3 protein: CATSLGRDNEKLFF
J gene: TRBJ1-4
V gene: TRBV15
D gene: .
clone size: .

CDR3 DNA: TGCGCCAGCAGCCAATCCGGACTAGCGGGGTCCAAAAACATTCAGTACTTC
CDR3 protein: CASSQSGLAGSKNIQYF
J gene: TRBJ2-4
V gene: TRBV4-1
D gene: TRBD2
clone size: .

CDR3 DNA: TGTGCCTGGAGTACCACGACAGTAAACACTGAAGCTTTCTTT
CDR3 protein: CAWSTTTVNTEAFF
J gene: TRBJ1-1
V gene: TRBV30
D gene: .
clone size: medium-sized

CDR3 DNA: TGCGCCAGCAGCGAGACAGGGGTGGGCTATGGCTACACCTTC
CDR3 protein: CASSETGVGYGYTF
J gene: TRBJ1-2
V gene: TRBV5-1
D gene: TRBD1
clone size: .

CDR3 DNA: TGCGCCAGCAGCTTAACGACAGGAAAACAAGAGACCCAGTACTTC
CDR3 protein: CASSLTTGKQETQYF
J gene: TRBJ2-5
V gene: TRBV5-1
D gene: .
clone size: .

CDR3 DNA: TGTGCATCCTCTAATAGCGGTTACTATGGCTACACCTTC
CDR3 protein: CASSNSGYYGYTF
J gene: TRBJ1-2
V gene: TRBV19
D gene: .
clone size: .

CDR3 DNA: TGTGCCAGCTCACCAATGGCTAGCGGTTACAATGAGCAGTTCTTC
CDR3 protein: CASSPMASGYNEQFF
J gene: TRBJ2-1
V gene: TRBV18
D gene: TRBD2
clone size: .

CDR3 DNA: TGTGCCAGCAGCCCCCGTACCGGGACAGGGGGGAGCACAGATACGCAGTATTTT
CDR3 protein: CASSPRTGTGGSTDTQYF
J gene: TRBJ2-3
V gene: TRBV5-6
D gene: TRBD1
clone size: .

CDR3 DNA: TGTGCCAGCTCGTCACTAGCGTTCCCGAGCTCCTACAATGAGCAGTTCTTC
CDR3 protein: CASSSLAFPSSYNEQFF
J gene: TRBJ2-1
V gene: TRBV18
D gene: TRBD2
clone size: .

CDR3 DNA: TGTGCCTGGAGTGCCGGGACAGGGGCCTACGAGCAGTACTTC
CDR3 protein: CAWSAGTGAYEQYF
J gene: TRBJ2-7
V gene: TRBV30
D gene: TRBD1
clone size: .

CDR3 DNA: TGCAGCGTCCGTACCCAGGGGAAAGAGACCCAGTACTTC
CDR3 protein: CSVRTQGKETQYF
J gene: TRBJ2-5
V gene: TRBV29-1
D gene: .
clone size: .

CDR3 DNA: TGTGCCAGCAGCTTAGGACTAGCGCTACGCACAGATACGCAGTATTTT
CDR3 protein: CASSLGLALRTDTQYF
J gene: TRBJ2-3
V gene: TRBV7-8
D gene: TRBD2
clone size: .

CDR3 DNA: TGCGCCAGCAGGGGGGGTAGTAGGGTGAACACTGAAGCTTTCTTT
CDR3 protein: CASRGGSRVNTEAFF
J gene: TRBJ1-1
V gene: TRBV5-1
D gene: .
clone size: .

CDR3 DNA: TGTGCCAGCAGCTTACAGGGGATGAACACTGAAGCTTTCTTT
CDR3 protein: CASSLQGMNTEAFF
J gene: TRBJ1-1
V gene: TRBV7-8
D gene: .
clone size: .

CDR3 DNA: TGTGCCAGCAGCCCCGTCGGGACAGGGGGCACTGAAGCTTTCTTT
CDR3 protein: CASSPVGTGGTEAFF
J gene: TRBJ1-1
V gene: TRBV7-2
D gene: TRBD1
clone size: .

CDR3 DNA: TGTGCCAGCAACGGGGGAGGACCGAACACCGGGGAGCTGTTTTTT
CDR3 protein: CASNGGGPNTGELFF
J gene: TRBJ2-2
V gene: TRBV2
D gene: .
clone size: .

CDR3 DNA: TGCGCCAGCAGCTCCGGGACTAGCGGCCAAGAGACCCAGTACTTC
CDR3 protein: CASSSGTSGQETQYF
J gene: TRBJ2-5
V gene: TRBV5-1
D gene: TRBD2
clone size: .

CDR3 DNA: TGTGCCAGCTCACCCTCTGGGACTTCGAGCTCCTACGAGCAGTACTTC
CDR3 protein: CASSPSGTSSSYEQYF
J gene: TRBJ2-7
V gene: TRBV18
D gene: .
clone size: .

CDR3 DNA: TGCGCCAGCAGCCTCGGACAGGGAGGGACTGGAAACACCATATATTTT
CDR3 protein: CASSLGQGGTGNTIYF
J gene: TRBJ1-3
V gene: TRBV4-1
D gene: TRBD1
clone size: .

CDR3 DNA: TGTGCCAGCAGCCCCAGTGCCTGGCCCTCTGGCTACACCTTC
CDR3 protein: CASSPSAWPSGYTF
J gene: TRBJ1-2
V gene: TRBV2
D gene: .
clone size: .

CDR3 DNA: TGTGCCAGCAGCCCCGGGACAGGGGAGGCTGAAGCTTTCTTT
CDR3 protein: CASSPGTGEAEAFF
J gene: TRBJ1-1
V gene: TRBV11-2
D gene: TRBD1
clone size: .

CDR3 DNA: TGCGCCAGCAGCATCAGGACATCTGGCACCGGGGAGCTGTTTTTT
CDR3 protein: CASSIRTSGTGELFF
J gene: TRBJ2-2
V gene: TRBV5-1
D gene: .
clone size: .

CDR3 DNA: TGTGCCAGCAGCGTGGGACTTCTCAGCGCCTACGAGCAGTACTTC
CDR3 protein: CASSVGLLSAYEQYF
J gene: TRBJ2-7
V gene: TRBV9
D gene: .
clone size: .

CDR3 DNA: TGTGCCAGCTCAGACCTAGCGGGAGGAAAAACCCAAAACAATGAGCAGTTCTTC
CDR3 protein: CASSDLAGGKTQNNEQFF
J gene: TRBJ2-1
V gene: TRBV18
D gene: TRBD2
clone size: .

CDR3 DNA: TGCGCCAGCAGCGCCACAGGGGGTACCTACCACGAGCAGTACTTC
CDR3 protein: CASSATGGTYHEQYF
J gene: TRBJ2-7
V gene: TRBV5-1
D gene: TRBD1
clone size: .

CDR3 DNA: TGTGCCAGTAGCCCTCAAGGGGAGGGGAGCTACACCTTC
CDR3 protein: CASSPQGEGSYTF
J gene: TRBJ1-2
V gene: TRBV19
D gene: .
clone size: .

CDR3 DNA: TGTGCCAGTAGCAACTCCACGGGACAGTTGAACACTGAAGCTTTCTTT
CDR3 protein: CASSNSTGQLNTEAFF
J gene: TRBJ1-1
V gene: TRBV19
D gene: TRBD1
clone size: .

CDR3 DNA: TGTGCCAGCAGCGTCAGGACTAACTATGGCTACACCTTC
CDR3 protein: CASSVRTNYGYTF
J gene: TRBJ1-2
V gene: TRBV9
D gene: .
clone size: .

CDR3 DNA: TGTGCCAGCAGTGGGACAGCGGGCTACACCTTC
CDR3 protein: CASSGTAGYTF
J gene: TRBJ1-2
V gene: TRBV6-1
D gene: .
clone size: .

CDR3 DNA: TGTGCCAGCAGCTTTGAGGGACAGGGGTTGACCCAGTACTTC
CDR3 protein: CASSFEGQGLTQYF
J gene: TRBJ2-5
V gene: TRBV5-5
D gene: TRBD1
clone size: .

CDR3 DNA: TGTGCCAGCTCACCATCGGCAGGGGGAGAGACCCAGTACTTC
CDR3 protein: CASSPSAGGETQYF
J gene: TRBJ2-5
V gene: TRBV18
D gene: TRBD1
clone size: .

CDR3 DNA: TGTGCCAGCAGCCCGGTTGCCCCCACAAGGAGGAACGAGCAGTACTTC
CDR3 protein: CASSPVAPTRRNEQYF
J gene: TRBJ2-7
V gene: TRBV27
D gene: .
clone size: .

CDR3 DNA: TGTGCCACCCTACAGAGTACCCCCTACGAGCAGTACTTC
CDR3 protein: CATLQSTPYEQYF
J gene: TRBJ2-7
V gene: TRBV19
D gene: .
clone size: .

CDR3 DNA: TGCGCCAGCAGCCAAACCGGGACACAGAACTATGGCTACACCTTC
CDR3 protein: CASSQTGTQNYGYTF
J gene: TRBJ1-2
V gene: TRBV4-1
D gene: .
clone size: .

CDR3 DNA: TGCGCCAGCAACCTAAACCGGGGACAGGATTATGGCTACACCTTC
CDR3 protein: CASNLNRGQDYGYTF
J gene: TRBJ1-2
V gene: TRBV5-1
D gene: TRBD1
clone size: .

CDR3 DNA: TGTGCCAGCTCACTAAGACAGCTTGCAGGAGCGGCCAACGTCCTGACTTTC
CDR3 protein: CASSLRQLAGAANVLTF
J gene: TRBJ2-6
V gene: TRBV18
D gene: .
clone size: .

CDR3 DNA: TGCGCCAGCAGCTTCGGGGTTAACGAGCAGTACTTC
CDR3 protein: CASSFGVNEQYF
J gene: TRBJ2-7
V gene: TRBV5-1
D gene: .
clone size: .

CDR3 DNA: TGTGCCTGGACCGGGACACTGGTGGGCGAGCAGTACTTC
CDR3 protein: CAWTGTLVGEQYF
J gene: TRBJ2-7
V gene: TRBV30
D gene: .
clone size: .

CDR3 DNA: TGTGCCAGTAGACTGGCGGAGTCCTATGGCTACACCTTC
CDR3 protein: CASRLAESYGYTF
J gene: TRBJ1-2
V gene: TRBV19
D gene: .
clone size: .

CDR3 DNA: TGCAGCGTTCAAAAGCGGGAGCGGACCGGGGAGCTGTTTTTT
CDR3 protein: CSVQKRERTGELFF
J gene: TRBJ2-2
V gene: TRBV29-1
D gene: TRBD2
clone size: .

CDR3 DNA: TGTGCCACCAGCAGTCCTCCGGGACAGGGTTCCGAAGCTTTCTTT
CDR3 protein: CATSSPPGQGSEAFF
J gene: TRBJ1-1
V gene: TRBV15
D gene: TRBD1
clone size: .

CDR3 DNA: TGTGCCAGCAGTTACAACAGGGCACCGAGTCAGCCCCAGCATTTT
CDR3 protein: CASSYNRAPSQPQHF
J gene: TRBJ1-5
V gene: TRBV6-5
D gene: .
clone size: .

CDR3 DNA: TGCGCCAGCAGCCCGACGAATCCTGGTGACAGGGGACTATACGAGCAGTACTTC
CDR3 protein: CASSPTNPGDRGLYEQYF
J gene: TRBJ2-7
V gene: TRBV4-1
D gene: .
clone size: .

CDR3 DNA: TGTGCCAGTAGTTCTCTCCGGACAGGACTGAACACTGAAGCTTTCTTT
CDR3 protein: CASSSLRTGLNTEAFF
J gene: TRBJ1-1
V gene: TRBV19
D gene: TRBD1
clone size: .

CDR3 DNA: TGTGCCAGCAGCTTGGGGGCGGGATCCACCGGGGAGCTGTTTTTT
CDR3 protein: CASSLGAGSTGELFF
J gene: TRBJ2-2
V gene: TRBV5-4
D gene: .
clone size: .

CDR3 DNA: TGTGCCAGCAGAGTCGAAAGGGGGGGAACTGAAGCTTTCTTT
CDR3 protein: CASRVERGGTEAFF
J gene: TRBJ1-1
V gene: TRBV2
D gene: .
clone size: .

CDR3 DNA: TGTGCCAGCAGCGTAGAAGGGACAGGGCTCAACTATGGCTACACCTTC
CDR3 protein: CASSVEGTGLNYGYTF
J gene: TRBJ1-2
V gene: TRBV9
D gene: TRBD1
clone size: .

CDR3 DNA: TGTGCCAGCACCAGGGGGGCTCATCAAGAGACCCAGTACTTC
CDR3 protein: CASTRGAHQETQYF
J gene: TRBJ2-5
V gene: TRBV13
D gene: .
clone size: .

CDR3 DNA: TGCAGCGTCCCAAATATGGCTAGTTGGCCCCAAGAGACCCAGTACTTC
CDR3 protein: CSVPNMASWPQETQYF
J gene: TRBJ2-5
V gene: TRBV29-1
D gene: .
clone size: .

CDR3 DNA: TGTGCCAGCTCCCCAGGACAGTCCTACGAGCAGTACTTC
CDR3 protein: CASSPGQSYEQYF
J gene: TRBJ2-7
V gene: TRBV18
D gene: .
clone size: .

CDR3 DNA: TGTGCCAGTAGTATAGAAGGGGCTTGGAGCAATCAGCCCCAGCATTTT
CDR3 protein: CASSIEGAWSNQPQHF
J gene: TRBJ1-5
V gene: TRBV19
D gene: .
clone size: .

CDR3 DNA: TGTGCCAGAAGCCTCCGAGGTAGCCCCAATGAGCAGTTCTTC
CDR3 protein: CARSLRGSPNEQFF
J gene: TRBJ2-1
V gene: TRBV5-3
D gene: .
clone size: .

CDR3 DNA: TGTGCCAGCAGCTTAGCTTCCGGGACTGCTGGAAACACCATATATTTT
CDR3 protein: CASSLASGTAGNTIYF
J gene: TRBJ1-3
V gene: TRBV7-8
D gene: .
clone size: .

CDR3 DNA: TGCGCCAGCAGCCGGGAGTGGGTGGGACAGGGGGCTTCTGGCTACACCTTC
CDR3 protein: CASSREWVGQGASGYTF
J gene: TRBJ1-2
V gene: TRBV4-1
D gene: TRBD1
clone size: .

CDR3 DNA: TGTGCCAGCTCCACTGAGTTCTACGAGCAGTACTTC
CDR3 protein: CASSTEFYEQYF
J gene: TRBJ2-7
V gene: TRBV18
D gene: .
clone size: .

CDR3 DNA: TGTGCCAGCAGTATCGACAGGGGCCGCAATCAGCCCCAGCATTTT
CDR3 protein: CASSIDRGRNQPQHF
J gene: TRBJ1-5
V gene: TRBV27
D gene: TRBD1
clone size: .

CDR3 DNA: TGTGCCTGGGGCGGGGGGCTGGAAGAGACCCAGTACTTC
CDR3 protein: CAWGGGLEETQYF
J gene: TRBJ2-5
V gene: TRBV30
D gene: TRBD2
clone size: .

CDR3 DNA: TGTGCCAGCAGCTTAGAGCGTGCGGAATACTCCTACGAGCAGTACTTC
CDR3 protein: CASSLERAEYSYEQYF
J gene: TRBJ2-7
V gene: TRBV11-2
D gene: .
clone size: .